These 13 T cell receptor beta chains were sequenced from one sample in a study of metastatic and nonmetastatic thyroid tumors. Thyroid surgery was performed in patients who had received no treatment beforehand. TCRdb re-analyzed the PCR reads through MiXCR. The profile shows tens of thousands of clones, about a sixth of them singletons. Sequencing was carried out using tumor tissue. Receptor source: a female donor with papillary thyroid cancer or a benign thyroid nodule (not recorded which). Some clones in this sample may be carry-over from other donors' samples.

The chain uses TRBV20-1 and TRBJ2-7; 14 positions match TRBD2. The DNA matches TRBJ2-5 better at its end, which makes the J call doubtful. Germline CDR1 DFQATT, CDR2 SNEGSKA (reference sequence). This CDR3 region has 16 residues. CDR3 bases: TGCAGTGCTAGTCTCGGGACTAGCGGGAGCAGGGAGACCCAGTACTTC. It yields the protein CSASLGTSGSRETQYF.

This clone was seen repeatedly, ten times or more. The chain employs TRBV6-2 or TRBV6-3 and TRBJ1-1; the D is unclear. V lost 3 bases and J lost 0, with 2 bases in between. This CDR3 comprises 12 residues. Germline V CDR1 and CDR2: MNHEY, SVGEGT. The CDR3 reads CASSYLNTEAFF. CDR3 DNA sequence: TGTGCCAGCAGTTATCTGAACACTGAAGCTTTCTTT.

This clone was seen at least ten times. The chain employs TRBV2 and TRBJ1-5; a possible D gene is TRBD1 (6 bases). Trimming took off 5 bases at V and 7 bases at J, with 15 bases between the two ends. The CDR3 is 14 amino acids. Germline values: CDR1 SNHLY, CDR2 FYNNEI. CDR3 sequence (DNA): TGTGCCAGCAGTTCACAGGGTCCGGGCCAGCCCCAGCATTTT. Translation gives CASSSQGPGQPQHF. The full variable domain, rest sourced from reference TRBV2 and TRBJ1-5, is EPEVTQTPSHQVTQMGQEVILRCVPISNHLYFYWYRQILGQKVEFLVSFYNNEISEKSEIFDDQFSVERPDGSNFTLKIRSTKLEDSAMYFCASSSQGPGQPQHFGDGTRLSIL.

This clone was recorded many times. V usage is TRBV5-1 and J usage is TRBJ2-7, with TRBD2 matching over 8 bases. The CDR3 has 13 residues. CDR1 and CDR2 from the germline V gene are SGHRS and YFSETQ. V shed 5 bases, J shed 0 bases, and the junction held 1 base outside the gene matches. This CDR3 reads CASRSGSSYEQYF. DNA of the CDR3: TGCGCCAGCAGAAGCGGGAGCTCCTACGAGCAGTACTTC.

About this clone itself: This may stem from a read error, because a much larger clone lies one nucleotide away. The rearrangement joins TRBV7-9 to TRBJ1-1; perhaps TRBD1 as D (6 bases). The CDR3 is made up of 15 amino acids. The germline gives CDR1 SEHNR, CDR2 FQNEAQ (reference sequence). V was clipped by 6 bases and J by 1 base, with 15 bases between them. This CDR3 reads CASRQPGQPNTEAFF. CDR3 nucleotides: TGTGCCAGCAGGCAACCGGGACAACCGAACACTGAAGCTTTCTTT.

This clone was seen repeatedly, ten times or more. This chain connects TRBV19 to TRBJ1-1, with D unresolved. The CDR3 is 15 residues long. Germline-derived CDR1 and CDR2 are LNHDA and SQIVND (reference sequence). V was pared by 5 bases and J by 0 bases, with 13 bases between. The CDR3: CASSPHPNMNTEAFF. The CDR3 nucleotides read TGTGCCAGTAGTCCCCACCCGAACATGAACACTGAAGCTTTCTTT.

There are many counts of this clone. CDR3 DNA sequence: TGCAGCGTTCGGACAGGGGGCGCTTTTCTCGCTTTCTTT. Translating gives CSVRTGGAFLAFF. V gene TRBV29-1 combines with J gene TRBJ1-1; 11 bases agree with TRBD1. With V trimmed by 5 bases and J by 11 bases, 10 bases remained unmatched. Germline lookup yields CDR1 SQVTM and CDR2 ANQGSEA. This CDR3 has 13 amino acids.

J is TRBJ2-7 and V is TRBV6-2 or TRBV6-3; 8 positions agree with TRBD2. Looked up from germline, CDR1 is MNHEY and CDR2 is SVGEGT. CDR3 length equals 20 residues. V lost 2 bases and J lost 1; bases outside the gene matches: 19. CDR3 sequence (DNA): TGTGCCAGCAGTTACCGAGCGTGGGGCGGAAGCGGGAGAAAGTCCTACGAGCAGTACTTC. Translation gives CASSYRAWGGSGRKSYEQYF.

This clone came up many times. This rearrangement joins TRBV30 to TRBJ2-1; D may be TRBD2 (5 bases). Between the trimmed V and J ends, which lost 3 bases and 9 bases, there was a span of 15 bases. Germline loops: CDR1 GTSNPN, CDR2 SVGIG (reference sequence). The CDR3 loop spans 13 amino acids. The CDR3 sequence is CAWRSVAFGEQFF. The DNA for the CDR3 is TGTGCCTGGAGGTCGGTAGCGTTCGGTGAGCAGTTCTTC.

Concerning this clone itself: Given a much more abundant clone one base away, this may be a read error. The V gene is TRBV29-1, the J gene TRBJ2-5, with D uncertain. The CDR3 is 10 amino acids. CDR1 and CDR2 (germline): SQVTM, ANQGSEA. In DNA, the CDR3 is TGCCGCGTCCTGCGAGAGACCCAGTACTTC. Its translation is CRVLRETQYF.

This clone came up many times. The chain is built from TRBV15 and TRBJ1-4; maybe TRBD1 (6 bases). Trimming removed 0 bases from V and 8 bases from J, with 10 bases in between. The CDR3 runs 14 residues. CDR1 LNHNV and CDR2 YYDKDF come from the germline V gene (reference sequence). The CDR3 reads CATSRDRGDEKLFF. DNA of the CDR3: TGTGCCACCAGCAGAGACAGGGGTGACGAAAAACTGTTTTTT.

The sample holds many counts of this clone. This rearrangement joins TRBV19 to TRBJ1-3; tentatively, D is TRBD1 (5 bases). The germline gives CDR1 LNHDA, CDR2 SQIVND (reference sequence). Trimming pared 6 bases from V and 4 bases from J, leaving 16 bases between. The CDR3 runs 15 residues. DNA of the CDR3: TGTGCCAGTAGGAGGAACGAGGGGCCGGGAAACACCATATATTTT. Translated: CASRRNEGPGNTIYF.

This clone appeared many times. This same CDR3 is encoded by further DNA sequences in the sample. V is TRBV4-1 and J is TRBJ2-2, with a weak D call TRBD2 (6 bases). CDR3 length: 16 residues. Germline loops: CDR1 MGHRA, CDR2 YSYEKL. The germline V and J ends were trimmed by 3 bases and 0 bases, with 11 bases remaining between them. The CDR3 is CASSQVPGANTGELFF. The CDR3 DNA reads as TGCGCCAGCAGCCAGGTTCCGGGAGCGAACACCGGGGAGCTGTTTTTT.